The TCR beta chain described here comes from a study of regulatory T cells. The primer mix had 52 TRBV and 13 TRBJ primers. Sequencing used immunoSEQ multiplex PCR; TCRdb keeps in-frame clones, though not all of them. Of 25,000 or so clones in the sample, about 88% were seen once. On this clone: Its antigen remains unknown.

Autoimmunity was present in every CD3G-deficient patient, worse in two. Patients, 2 to 39 years old, had expanded memory T-cell proportions. CD4+ cells were sorted into CD25-high CD127-low regulatory cells and CD25-low CD127-high conventional cells. The V gene's germline CDR1 is SGHRS and CDR2 YFSETQ. The CDR3 spans 14 residues. Trimming removed 0 bases from V and 4 bases from J, with 9 bases in between. Broader study findings: In CD3G-deficient patients, conventional CD4+ T cells were enriched for hydrophobic CDR3 residues at positions 6 and 7. Patient repertoires had restricted TRB V-J pairs and skewed V and J usage, most in Tregs.

Sequencing was carried out using conventional CD4+ T cells sorted from blood. The chain uses TRBV5-1 and TRBJ2-3, with D possibly TRBD2 on 6 matching bases. This sequence originates from a child under 18 with CD3G deficiency. The CDR3 loop reads CASSLVSSADTQYF. The CDR3 nucleotides are TGCGCCAGCAGCTTGGTGTCTAGCGCAGATACGCAGTATTTT.